The source of this TCR beta chain is a study of blood T cell repertoires in COVID-19. With 6 bases removed from V and 13 bases from J, the gap between germline ends came to 19 bases. The CDR3 consists of 14 residues. Germline loops: CDR1 LNHDA, CDR2 SQIVND (reference sequence). Clones were sequenced by immunoSEQ multiplex PCR, and TCRdb holds only the in-frame ones, with some missing. This table holds roughly 40,000 clones, 88% found once. Sequencing input: peripheral blood. The J gene is TRBJ1-6, the V gene TRBV19; maybe TRBD1 (5 bases). The receptor comes from a human donor in a cohort sampled during active COVID-19. The DNA for the CDR3 is TGTGCCAGTAGCGAGGCGGGGCAGGGTATGCCCCTCCACTTT. Amino acid sequence: CASSEAGQGMPLHF.